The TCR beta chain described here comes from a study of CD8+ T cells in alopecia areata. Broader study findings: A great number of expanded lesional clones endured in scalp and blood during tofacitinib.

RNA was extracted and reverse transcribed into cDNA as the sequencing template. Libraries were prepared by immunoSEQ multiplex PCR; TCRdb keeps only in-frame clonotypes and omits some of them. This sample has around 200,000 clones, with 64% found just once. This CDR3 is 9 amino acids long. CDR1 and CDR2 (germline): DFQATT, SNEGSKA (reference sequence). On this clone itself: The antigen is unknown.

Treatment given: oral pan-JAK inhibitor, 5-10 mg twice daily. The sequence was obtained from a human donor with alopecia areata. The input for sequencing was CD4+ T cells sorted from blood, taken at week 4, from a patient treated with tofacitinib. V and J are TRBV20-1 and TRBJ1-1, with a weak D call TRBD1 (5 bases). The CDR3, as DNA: TGCGGGGGTGTCACTGAAGCTTTCTTT. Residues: CGGVTEAFF.